The entry below describes one TCR beta chain. Its antigen is still unknown. The source of the sample is a study of OX40 agonist ivuxolimab in advanced cancers. About the study: Melanoma, hepatocellular carcinoma, head and neck or renal cell cancer occurred in dose-escalation patients. There were three patients with partial responses, one having hepatocellular carcinoma and two cutaneous melanoma. Overall study results and limits: CD8+ T cells showed, on average, more clonal expansion than CD4+ cells. In the 0.1 to 3.0 mg/kg range, CD4+ and CD8+ blood T cells had expanded clonally by week 6.

In germline, CDR1 is ENHRY, CDR2 SYGVKD. The CDR3 consists of 13 residues. This table comes from immunoSEQ multiplex PCR, and its TCRdb copy is limited to in-frame clones, with some not included. The sample records about 12,000 clones, about 83% being singletons. The receptor's source is an adult with an advanced solid tumor such as melanoma, head and neck, liver or kidney cancer. Sample: CD4+ or CD8+ T cells sorted from blood, taken in a trial of the OX40 agonist ivuxolimab. The V gene is TRBV10-3, the J gene TRBJ2-5, with 7 positions matching TRBD2. The J call is in doubt because the DNA end fits TRBJ2-7 better. The CDR3 region is CAISTGTIFEQYF. CDR3 in DNA: TGTGCCATCAGTACCGGGACTATCTTCGAGCAGTACTTC.